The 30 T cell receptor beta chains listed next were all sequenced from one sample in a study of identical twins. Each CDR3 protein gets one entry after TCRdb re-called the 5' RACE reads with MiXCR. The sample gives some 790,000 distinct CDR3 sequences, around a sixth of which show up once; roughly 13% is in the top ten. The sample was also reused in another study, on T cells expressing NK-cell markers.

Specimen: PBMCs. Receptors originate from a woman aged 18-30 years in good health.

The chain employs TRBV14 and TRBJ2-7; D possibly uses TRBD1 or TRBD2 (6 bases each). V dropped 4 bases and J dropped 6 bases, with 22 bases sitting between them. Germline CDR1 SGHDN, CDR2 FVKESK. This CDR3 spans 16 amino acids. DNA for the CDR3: TGTGCCAGCAGCCCCCTACACGGGGGCAGATGGATCGAGCAGTACTTC. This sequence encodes CASSPLHGGRWIEQYF.

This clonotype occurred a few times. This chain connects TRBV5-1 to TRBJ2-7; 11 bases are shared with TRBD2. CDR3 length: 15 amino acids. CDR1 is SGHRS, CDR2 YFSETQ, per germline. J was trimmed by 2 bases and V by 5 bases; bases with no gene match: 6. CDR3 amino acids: CASRGGLAVPYEQYF. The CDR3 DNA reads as TGCGCCAGCAGAGGGGGACTAGCGGTACCCTACGAGCAGTACTTC.

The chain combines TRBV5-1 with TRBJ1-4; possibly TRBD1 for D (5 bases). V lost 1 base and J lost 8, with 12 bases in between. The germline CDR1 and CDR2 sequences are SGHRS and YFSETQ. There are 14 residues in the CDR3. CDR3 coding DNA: TGCGCCAGCAGCTTGTGGCAGGGCAACGAAAAACTGTTTTTT. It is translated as CASSLWQGNEKLFF.

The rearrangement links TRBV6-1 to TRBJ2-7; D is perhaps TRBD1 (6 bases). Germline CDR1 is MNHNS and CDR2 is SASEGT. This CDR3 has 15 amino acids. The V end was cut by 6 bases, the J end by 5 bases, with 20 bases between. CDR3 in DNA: TGTGCCAGCAGCTTTAGGGGCAGGGGCCGAGACGAGCAGTACTTC. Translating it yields CASSFRGRGRDEQYF.

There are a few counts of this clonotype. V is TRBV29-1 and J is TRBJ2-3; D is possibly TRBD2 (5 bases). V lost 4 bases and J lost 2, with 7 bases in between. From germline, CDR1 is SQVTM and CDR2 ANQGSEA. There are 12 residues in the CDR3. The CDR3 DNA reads TGCAGCGTTGCTAGCCCCACAGATACGCAGTATTTT. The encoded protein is CSVASPTDTQYF.

CDR3 region: CASSRPTNTEAFF. CDR3 bases: TGTGCCAGCTCACGGCCCACGAACACTGAAGCTTTCTTT. This chain uses TRBV18 with TRBJ1-1; D ambiguous. V lost 4 bases and J 1 base, leaving 7 bases between the germline ends. CDR1 is KGHSH and CDR2 is LQKENI in the germline V gene. The CDR3 totals 13 residues.

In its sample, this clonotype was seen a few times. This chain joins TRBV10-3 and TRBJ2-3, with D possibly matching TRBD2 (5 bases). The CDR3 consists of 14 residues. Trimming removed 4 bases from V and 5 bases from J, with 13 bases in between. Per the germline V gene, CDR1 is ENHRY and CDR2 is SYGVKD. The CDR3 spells CAISGSGEGDTQYF. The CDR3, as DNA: TGTGCCATCAGTGGATCCGGGGAAGGAGATACGCAGTATTTT.

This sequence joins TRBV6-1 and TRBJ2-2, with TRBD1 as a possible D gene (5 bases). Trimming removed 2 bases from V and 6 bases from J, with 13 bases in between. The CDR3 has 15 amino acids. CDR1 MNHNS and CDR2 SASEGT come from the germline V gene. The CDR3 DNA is TGTGCCAGCAGTGAACAGGGCAGGGTACCCGGGGAGCTGTTTTTT. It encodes CASSEQGRVPGELFF.

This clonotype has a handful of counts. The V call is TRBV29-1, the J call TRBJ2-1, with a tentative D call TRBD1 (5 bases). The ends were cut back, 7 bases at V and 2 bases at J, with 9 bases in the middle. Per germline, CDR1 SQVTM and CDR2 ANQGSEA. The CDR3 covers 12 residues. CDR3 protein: CSAPTAYNEQFF. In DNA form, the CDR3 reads TGCAGCGCCCCGACAGCCTACAATGAGCAGTTCTTC.

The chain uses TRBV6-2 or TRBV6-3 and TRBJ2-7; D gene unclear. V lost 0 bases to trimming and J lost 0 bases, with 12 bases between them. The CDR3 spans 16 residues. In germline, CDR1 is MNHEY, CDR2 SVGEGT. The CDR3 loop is CASSYSIALDSYEQYF. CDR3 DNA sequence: TGTGCCAGCAGTTACTCGATCGCCCTTGACTCCTACGAGCAGTACTTC.

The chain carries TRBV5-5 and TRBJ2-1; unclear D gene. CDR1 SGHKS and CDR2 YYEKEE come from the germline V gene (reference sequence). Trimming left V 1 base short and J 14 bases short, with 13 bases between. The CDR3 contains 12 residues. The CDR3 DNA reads TGTGCCAGCAGCTTGAGTGACATCGGAGAGTTCTTC. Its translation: CASSLSDIGEFF.

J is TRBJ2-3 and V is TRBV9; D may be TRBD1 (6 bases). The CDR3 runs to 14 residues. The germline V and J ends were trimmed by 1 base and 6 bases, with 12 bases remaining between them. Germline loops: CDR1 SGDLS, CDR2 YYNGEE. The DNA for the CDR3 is TGTGCCAGCAGCGTATGGCAAAGGGGGGATACGCAGTATTTT. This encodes CASSVWQRGDTQYF.

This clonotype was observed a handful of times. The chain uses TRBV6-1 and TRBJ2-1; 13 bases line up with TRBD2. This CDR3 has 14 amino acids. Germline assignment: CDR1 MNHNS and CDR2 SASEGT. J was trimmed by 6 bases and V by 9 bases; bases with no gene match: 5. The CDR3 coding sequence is TGTGCCAGTCAGCGGACTAGCGGGGGCAATGAGCAGTTCTTC. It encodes CASQRTSGGNEQFF.

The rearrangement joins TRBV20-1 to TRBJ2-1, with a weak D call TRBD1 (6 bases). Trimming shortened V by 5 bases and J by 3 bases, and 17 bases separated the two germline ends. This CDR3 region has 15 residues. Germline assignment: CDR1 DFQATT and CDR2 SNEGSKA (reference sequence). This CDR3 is CSARLPGHLYNEQFF. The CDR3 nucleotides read TGCAGTGCTCGCCTCCCGGGACATCTCTACAATGAGCAGTTCTTC.

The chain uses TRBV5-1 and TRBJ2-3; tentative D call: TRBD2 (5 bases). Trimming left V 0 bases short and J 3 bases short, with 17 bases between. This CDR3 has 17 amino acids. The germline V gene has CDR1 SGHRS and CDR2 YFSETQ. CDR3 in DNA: TGCGCCAGCAGCTTGGGGTATGGGAGAGGAGAAACAGATACGCAGTATTTT. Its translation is CASSLGYGRGETDTQYF.

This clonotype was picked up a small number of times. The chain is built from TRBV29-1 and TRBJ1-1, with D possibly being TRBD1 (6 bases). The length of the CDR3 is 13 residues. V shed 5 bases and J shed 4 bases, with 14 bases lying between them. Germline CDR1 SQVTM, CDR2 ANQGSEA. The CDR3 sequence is CSVRRGGSTEAFF. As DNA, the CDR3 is TGCAGCGTTCGCAGGGGTGGAAGCACTGAAGCTTTCTTT.

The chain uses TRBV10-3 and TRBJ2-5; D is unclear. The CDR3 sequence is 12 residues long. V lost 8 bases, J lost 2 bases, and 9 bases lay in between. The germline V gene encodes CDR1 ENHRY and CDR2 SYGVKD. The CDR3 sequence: CAIALRQETQYF. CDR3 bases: TGTGCCATCGCGCTCCGGCAAGAGACCCAGTACTTC.

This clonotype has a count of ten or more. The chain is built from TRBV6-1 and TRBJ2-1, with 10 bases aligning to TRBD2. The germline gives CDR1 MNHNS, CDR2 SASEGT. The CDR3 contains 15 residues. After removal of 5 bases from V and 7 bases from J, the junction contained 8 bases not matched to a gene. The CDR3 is CASSPSGGAGNEQFF. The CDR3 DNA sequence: TGTGCCAGCAGTCCCAGCGGGGGGGCAGGGAATGAGCAGTTCTTC.

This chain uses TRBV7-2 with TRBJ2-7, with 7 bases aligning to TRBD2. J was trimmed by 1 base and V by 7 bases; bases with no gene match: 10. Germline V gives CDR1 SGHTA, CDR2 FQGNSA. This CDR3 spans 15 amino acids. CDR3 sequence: CASTRTSAASYEQYF. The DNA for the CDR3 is TGTGCCAGCACCCGAACTAGCGCCGCTTCCTACGAGCAGTACTTC. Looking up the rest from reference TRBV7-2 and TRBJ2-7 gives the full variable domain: GAGVSQSPSNKVTEKGKDVELRCDPISGHTALYWYRQSLGQGLEFLIYFQGNSAPDKSGLPSDRFSAERTGGSVSTLTIQRTQQEDSAVYLCASTRTSAASYEQYFGPGTRLTVT.

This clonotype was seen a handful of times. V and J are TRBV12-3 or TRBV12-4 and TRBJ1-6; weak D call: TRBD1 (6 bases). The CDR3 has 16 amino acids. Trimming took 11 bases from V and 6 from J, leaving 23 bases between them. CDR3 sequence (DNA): TGTGCCGTTGCAGGAGAGGGGGGCAGTGGTAATTCACCCCTCCACTTT. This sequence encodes CAVAGEGGSGNSPLHF.

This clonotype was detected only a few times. The CDR3 spells CATNRPGANVLTF. The CDR3 region has the DNA TGTGCCACGAATCGTCCCGGGGCCAACGTCCTGACTTTC. The V call is TRBV10-3, the J call TRBJ2-6; D is uncertain. V lost 10 bases and J lost 4, with 11 bases in between. CDR3 length: 13 amino acids. The germline CDR1 and CDR2 sequences are ENHRY and SYGVKD.

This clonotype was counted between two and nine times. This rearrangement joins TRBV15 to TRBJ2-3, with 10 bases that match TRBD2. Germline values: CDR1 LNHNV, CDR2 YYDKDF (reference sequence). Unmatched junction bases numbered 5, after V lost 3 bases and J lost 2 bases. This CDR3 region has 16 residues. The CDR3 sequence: CATSSGLAESTDTQYF. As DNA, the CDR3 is TGTGCCACCAGCAGTGGACTAGCGGAGTCCACAGATACGCAGTATTTT.

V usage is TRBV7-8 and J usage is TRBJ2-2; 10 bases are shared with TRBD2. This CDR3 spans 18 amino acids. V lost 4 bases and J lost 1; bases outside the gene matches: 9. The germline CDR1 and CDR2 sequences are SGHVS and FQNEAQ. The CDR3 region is CASSSTRGTSENTGELFF. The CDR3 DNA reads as TGTGCCAGCAGCTCCACGCGAGGGACTAGCGAGAACACCGGGGAGCTGTTTTTT.

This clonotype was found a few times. CDR3 in amino acids: CASSLAAGAGTYEQYF. CDR3 nucleotide sequence: TGTGCCAGCAGCTTAGCGGCCGGGGCAGGAACCTACGAGCAGTACTTC. J is TRBJ2-7 and V is TRBV7-2; D may correspond to TRBD1 or TRBD2 (5 bases each). CDR1 SGHTA and CDR2 FQGNSA come from the germline V gene. V was pared by 0 bases and J by 2 bases, with 14 bases between. The CDR3 is 16 residues long.

CDR3 sequence reads: CAISYRGTDTQYF. The CDR3 region has the DNA TGTGCCATCAGTTACAGAGGCACAGATACGCAGTATTTT. The gene calls are TRBV10-3 and TRBJ2-3; D unresolved. The V end lost 5 bases, the J end lost 1 base, and 7 bases lay between the germline ends. CDR1 and CDR2 from the germline V gene are ENHRY and SYGVKD. The CDR3 spans 13 residues.

The CDR3 region is CASSLRDSGTQYF. The CDR3 coding sequence is TGTGCCAGCAGCTTGCGGGACTCGGGGACCCAGTACTTC. The genes are TRBV7-3 and TRBJ2-5, with a tentative D call TRBD2 (6 bases). Germline V lookup: CDR1 SGHTA, CDR2 FQGTGA. The CDR3 spans 13 residues. With 3 bases removed from V and 7 bases from J, the gap between germline ends came to 12 bases. The variable domain in full, with the rest retrieved from reference TRBV7-3 and TRBJ2-5, is GAGVSQTPSNKVTEKGKYVELRCDPISGHTALYWYRQSLGQGPEFLIYFQGTGAADDSGLPNDRFFAVRPEGSVSTLKIQRTERGDSAVYLCASSLRDSGTQYFGPGTRLLVL.

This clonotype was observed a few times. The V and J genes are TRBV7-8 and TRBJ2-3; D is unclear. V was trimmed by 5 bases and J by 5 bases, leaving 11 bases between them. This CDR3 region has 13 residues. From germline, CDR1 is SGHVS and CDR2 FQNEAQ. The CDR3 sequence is CASSLVALDTQYF. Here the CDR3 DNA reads TGTGCCAGCAGCCTCGTTGCCTTAGATACGCAGTATTTT.

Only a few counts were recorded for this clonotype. The CDR3 reads CASSLIRTYNTGELFF. The DNA for the CDR3 is TGCGCCAGCAGCTTGATCAGGACCTATAACACCGGGGAGCTGTTTTTT. The chain joins TRBV5-1 to TRBJ2-2; D ambiguous. Germline V gene data show CDR1 as SGHRS and CDR2 as YFSETQ. The CDR3 has 16 amino acids. The ends were cut back, 1 base at V and 2 bases at J, with 12 bases in the middle. Full variable domain (missing parts from reference TRBV5-1 and TRBJ2-2): KAGVTQTPRYLIKTRGQQVTLSCSPISGHRSVSWYQQTPGQGLQFLFEYFSETQRNKGNFPGRFSGRQFSNSRSEMNVSTLELGDSALYLCASSLIRTYNTGELFFGEGSRLTVL.

For the CDR3, the DNA is TGTGCCAGCAGCCGGAGGACAGGTGCTAGCACAGATACGCAGTATTTT. The encoded protein is CASSRRTGASTDTQYF. This chain connects TRBV12-3 or TRBV12-4 to TRBJ2-3, with 7 bases aligning to TRBD1. Trimming at V came to 6 bases and at J to 0 bases, leaving 9 bases not matched to a gene. The length of the CDR3 is 16 residues.

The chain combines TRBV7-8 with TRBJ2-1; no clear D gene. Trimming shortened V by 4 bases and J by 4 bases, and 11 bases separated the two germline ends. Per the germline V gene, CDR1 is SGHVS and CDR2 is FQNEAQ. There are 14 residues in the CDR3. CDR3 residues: CASSYVVGYNEQFF. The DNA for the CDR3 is TGTGCCAGCAGCTACGTGGTGGGATACAATGAGCAGTTCTTC. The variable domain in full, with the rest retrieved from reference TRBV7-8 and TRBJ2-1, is GAGVSQSPRYKVAKRGQDVALRCDPISGHVSLFWYQQALGQGPEFLTYFQNEAQLDKSGLPSDRFFAERPEGSVSTLKIQRTQQEDSAVYLCASSYVVGYNEQFFGPGTRLTVL.